This T cell receptor (beta chain) was sequenced for a study of cytomegalovirus exposure and HLA in healthy donors. V shed 5 bases, J shed 2 bases, and the junction held 13 bases outside the gene matches. The CDR3 totals 17 residues. In germline, CDR1 is LNHDA, CDR2 SQIVND (reference sequence). This clone has just one count. The PCR employed 60 Vbeta primers together with 13 Jbeta primers. Data came from immunoSEQ multiplex PCR; TCRdb stores just in-frame clones and leaves some out. The sample carries 180,000 or so clones, about 82% recorded once. This sequence joins TRBV19 and TRBJ2-5; 8 nucleotides agree with TRBD1. This clonotype was sampled from a woman between 18 and 30 years old in good health and CMV-seronegative. The source material was PBMCs. In nucleotides, the CDR3 is TGTGCCAGTAGTGATTGGACAGGGCGAACCGATCAAGAGACCCAGTACTTC. Translated: CASSDWTGRTDQETQYF.